The source of this T cell receptor (beta chain) is a study of beta chain features in type 1 diabetes. The sequenced template was cDNA made from the entire isolated RNA. Here immunoSEQ multiplex PCR was the method, and the copy in TCRdb shows in-frame clones only, minus some. The table includes 110,000 to 150,000 clones, roughly a tenth detected once. This clone has a single count. Its antigen is not identified. Study-wide points: Over-representation of high TCR-expressing cells was a possible consequence of cDNA sequencing.

Trimming left V 4 bases short and J 10 bases short, with 20 bases between. There are 14 residues in the CDR3. Looked up from germline, CDR1 is GTSNPN and CDR2 is SVGIG (reference sequence). The sequenced material came from central memory CD4+ T cells from blood. The gene calls are TRBV30 and TRBJ2-1; unclear D gene. This clonotype was sampled from a man younger than 35 in good health. The chain's CDR3 is CAWTRQSLQKEQFF. CDR3 in DNA: TGTGCCTGGACCAGACAAAGTTTACAAAAAGAGCAGTTCTTC.